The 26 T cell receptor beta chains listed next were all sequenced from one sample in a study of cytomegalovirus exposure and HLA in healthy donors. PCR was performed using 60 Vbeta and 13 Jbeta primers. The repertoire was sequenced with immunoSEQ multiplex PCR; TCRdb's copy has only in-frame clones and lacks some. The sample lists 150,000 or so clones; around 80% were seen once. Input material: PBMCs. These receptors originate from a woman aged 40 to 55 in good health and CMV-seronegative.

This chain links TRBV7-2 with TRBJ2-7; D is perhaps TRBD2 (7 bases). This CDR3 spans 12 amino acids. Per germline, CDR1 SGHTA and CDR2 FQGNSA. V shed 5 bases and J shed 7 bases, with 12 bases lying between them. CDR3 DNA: TGTGCCAGCAGCAAAGGGGGGGGTGAGCAGTACTTC. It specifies CASSKGGGEQYF.

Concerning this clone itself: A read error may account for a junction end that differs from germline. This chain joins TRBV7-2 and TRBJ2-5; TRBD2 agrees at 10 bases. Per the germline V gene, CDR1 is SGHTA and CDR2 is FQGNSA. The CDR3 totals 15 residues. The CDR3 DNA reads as TGTGCCAGCAGTTTAGCGGGAGGTGTGTGGGAGACCCAGTACTTC. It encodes CASSLAGGVWETQYF.

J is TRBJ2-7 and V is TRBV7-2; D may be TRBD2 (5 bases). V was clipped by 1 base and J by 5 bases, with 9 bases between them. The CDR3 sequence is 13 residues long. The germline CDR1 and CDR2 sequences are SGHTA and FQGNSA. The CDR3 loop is CASSLGASNEQYF. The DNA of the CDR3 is TGTGCCAGCAGCTTAGGGGCTAGCAACGAGCAGTACTTC.

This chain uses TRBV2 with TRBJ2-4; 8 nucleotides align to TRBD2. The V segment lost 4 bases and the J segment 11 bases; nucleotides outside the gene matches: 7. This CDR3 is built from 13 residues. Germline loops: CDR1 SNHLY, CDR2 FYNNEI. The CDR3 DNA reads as TGTGCCAGCAGTGCAGTAGCGGGGTCGGTTCAGTACTTC. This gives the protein CASSAVAGSVQYF.

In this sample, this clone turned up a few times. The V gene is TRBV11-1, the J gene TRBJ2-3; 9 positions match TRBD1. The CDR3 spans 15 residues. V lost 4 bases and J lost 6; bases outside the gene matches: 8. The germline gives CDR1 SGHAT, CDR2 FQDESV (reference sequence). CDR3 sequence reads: CASSSDRGARDTQYF. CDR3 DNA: TGTGCCAGCAGCTCAGACAGGGGGGCCAGGGATACGCAGTATTTT.

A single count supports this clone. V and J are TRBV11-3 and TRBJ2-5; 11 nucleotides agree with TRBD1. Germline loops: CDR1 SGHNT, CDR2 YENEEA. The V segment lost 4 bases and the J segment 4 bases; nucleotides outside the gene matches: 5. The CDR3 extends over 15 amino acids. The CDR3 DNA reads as TGTGCCAGCAGCTCCCCCGGACAGGGGGCAGAGACCCAGTACTTC. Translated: CASSSPGQGAETQYF.

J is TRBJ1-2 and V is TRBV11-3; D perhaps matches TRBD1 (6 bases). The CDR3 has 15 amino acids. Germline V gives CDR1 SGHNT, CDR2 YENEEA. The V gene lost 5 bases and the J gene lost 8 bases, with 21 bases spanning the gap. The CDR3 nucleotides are TGTGCCAGCAGCGTAACCCGGGCAGGGGTACGGGGCTACACCTTC. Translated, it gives CASSVTRAGVRGYTF.

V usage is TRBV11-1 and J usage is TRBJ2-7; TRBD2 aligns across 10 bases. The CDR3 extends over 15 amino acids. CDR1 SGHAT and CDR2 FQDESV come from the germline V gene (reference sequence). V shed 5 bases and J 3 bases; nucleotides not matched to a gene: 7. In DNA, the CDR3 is TGTGCCAGCAGCCCGATACTAGCGGGAAGCTACGAGCAGTACTTC. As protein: CASSPILAGSYEQYF.

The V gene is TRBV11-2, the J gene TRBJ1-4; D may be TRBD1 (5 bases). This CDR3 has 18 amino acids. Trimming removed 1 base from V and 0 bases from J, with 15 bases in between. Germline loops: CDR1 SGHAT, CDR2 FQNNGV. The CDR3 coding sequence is TGTGCCAGCAGCTTAGTGCTTTCTACAGGAGCAACTAATGAAAAACTGTTTTTT. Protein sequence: CASSLVLSTGATNEKLFF.

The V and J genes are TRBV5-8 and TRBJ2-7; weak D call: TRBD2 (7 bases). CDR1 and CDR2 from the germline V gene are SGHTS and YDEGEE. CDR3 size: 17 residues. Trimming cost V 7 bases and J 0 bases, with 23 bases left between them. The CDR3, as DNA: TGTGCCAGCGCCCCCTGGGGCGGGGGCCCGAGCTCCTACGAGCAGTACTTC. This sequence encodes CASAPWGGGPSSYEQYF.

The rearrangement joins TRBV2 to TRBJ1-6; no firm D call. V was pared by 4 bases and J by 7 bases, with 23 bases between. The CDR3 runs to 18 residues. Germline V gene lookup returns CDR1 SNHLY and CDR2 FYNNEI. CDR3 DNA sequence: TGTGCCAGCAGTGCGCGTTTAAAGGACTGGAAGCACAATTCACCCCTCCACTTT. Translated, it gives CASSARLKDWKHNSPLHF.

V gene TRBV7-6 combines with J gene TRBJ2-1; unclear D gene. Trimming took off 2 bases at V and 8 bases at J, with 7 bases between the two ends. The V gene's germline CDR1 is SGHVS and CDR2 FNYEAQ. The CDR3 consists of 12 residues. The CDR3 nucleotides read TGTGCCAGCAGCTTACCCTTAGATGAGCAGTTCTTC. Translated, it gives CASSLPLDEQFF. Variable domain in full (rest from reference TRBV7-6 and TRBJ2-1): GAGVSQSPRYKVTKRGQDVALRCDPISGHVSLYWYRQALGQGPEFLTYFNYEAQQDKSGLPNDRFSAERPEGSISTLTIQRTEQRDSAMYRCASSLPLDEQFFGPGTRLTVL.

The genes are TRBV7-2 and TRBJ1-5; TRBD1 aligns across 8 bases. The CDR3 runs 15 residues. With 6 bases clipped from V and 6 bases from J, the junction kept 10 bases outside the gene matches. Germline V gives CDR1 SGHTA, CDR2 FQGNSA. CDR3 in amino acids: CASSPDRGVVQPQHF. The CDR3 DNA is TGTGCCAGCAGTCCAGACAGGGGAGTAGTTCAGCCCCAGCATTTT.

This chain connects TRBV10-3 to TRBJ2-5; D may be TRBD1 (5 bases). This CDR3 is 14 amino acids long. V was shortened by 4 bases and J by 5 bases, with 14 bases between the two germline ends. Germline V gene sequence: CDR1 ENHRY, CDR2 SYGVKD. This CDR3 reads CAISGQKVGETQYF. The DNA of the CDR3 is TGTGCCATCAGTGGACAGAAGGTGGGGGAGACCCAGTACTTC.

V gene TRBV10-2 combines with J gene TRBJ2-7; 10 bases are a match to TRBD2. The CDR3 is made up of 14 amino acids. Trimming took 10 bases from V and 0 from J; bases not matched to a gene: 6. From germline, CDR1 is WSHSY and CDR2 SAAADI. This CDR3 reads CATQLAGSSYEQYF. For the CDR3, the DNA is TGCGCCACCCAACTAGCGGGAAGCTCCTACGAGCAGTACTTC.

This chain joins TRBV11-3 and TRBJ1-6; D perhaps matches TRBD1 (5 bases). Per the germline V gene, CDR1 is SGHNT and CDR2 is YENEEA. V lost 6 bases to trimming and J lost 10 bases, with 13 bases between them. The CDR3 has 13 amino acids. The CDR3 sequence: CASSSGGGSPLHF. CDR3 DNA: TGTGCCAGCAGTTCAGGCGGGGGATCACCCCTCCACTTT. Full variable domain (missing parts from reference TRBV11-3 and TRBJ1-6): EAGVVQSPRYKIIEKKQPVAFWCNPISGHNTLYWYLQNLGQGPELLIRYENEEAVDDSQLPKDRFSAERLKGVDSTLKIQPAELGDSAVYLCASSSGGGSPLHFGNGTRLTVT.

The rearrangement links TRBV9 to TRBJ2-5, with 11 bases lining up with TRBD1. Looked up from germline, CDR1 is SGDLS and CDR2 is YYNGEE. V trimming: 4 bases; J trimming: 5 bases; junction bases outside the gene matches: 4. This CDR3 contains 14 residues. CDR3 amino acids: CASSLGQGAETQYF. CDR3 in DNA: TGTGCCAGCAGCTTAGGACAGGGGGCTGAGACCCAGTACTTC.

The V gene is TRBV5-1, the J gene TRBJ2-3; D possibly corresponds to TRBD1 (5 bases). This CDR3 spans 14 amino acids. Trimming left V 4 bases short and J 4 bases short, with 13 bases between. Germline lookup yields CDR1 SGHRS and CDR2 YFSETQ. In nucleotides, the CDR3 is TGCGCCAGCAGCCCCAGGGCCTCGTCAGATACGCAGTATTTT. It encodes CASSPRASSDTQYF.

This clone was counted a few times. Written as DNA, the CDR3 is TGTGCCAGCAGCGAGACAGGGACCACCTATGGCTACACCTTC. Protein: CASSETGTTYGYTF. The genes are TRBV6-5 and TRBJ1-2, with 7 bases identical to TRBD1. Trimming took 6 bases from V and 4 from J; bases not matched to a gene: 8. In germline, CDR1 is MNHEY, CDR2 SVGAGI. CDR3 size: 14 residues.

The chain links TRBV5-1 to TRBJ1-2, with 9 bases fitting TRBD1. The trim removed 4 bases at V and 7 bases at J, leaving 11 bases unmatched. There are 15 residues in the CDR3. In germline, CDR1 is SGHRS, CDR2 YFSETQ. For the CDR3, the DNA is TGCGCCAGCAGCGAAACAGGGGGCGCTGGGGGTGGCTACACCTTC. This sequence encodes CASSETGGAGGGYTF.

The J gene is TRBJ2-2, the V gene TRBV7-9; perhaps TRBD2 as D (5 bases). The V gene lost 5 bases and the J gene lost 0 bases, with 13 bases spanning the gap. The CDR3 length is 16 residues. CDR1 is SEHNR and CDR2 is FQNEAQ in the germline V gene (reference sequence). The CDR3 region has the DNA TGTGCCAGCAGCCCGAGACTAATTTCGAACACCGGGGAGCTGTTTTTT. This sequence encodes CASSPRLISNTGELFF.

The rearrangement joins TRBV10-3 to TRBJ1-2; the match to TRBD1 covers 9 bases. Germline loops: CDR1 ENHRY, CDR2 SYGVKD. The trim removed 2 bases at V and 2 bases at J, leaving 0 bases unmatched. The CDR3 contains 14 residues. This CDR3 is CAISEGTGNYGYTF. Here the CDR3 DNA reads TGTGCCATCAGTGAGGGGACAGGGAACTATGGCTACACCTTC.

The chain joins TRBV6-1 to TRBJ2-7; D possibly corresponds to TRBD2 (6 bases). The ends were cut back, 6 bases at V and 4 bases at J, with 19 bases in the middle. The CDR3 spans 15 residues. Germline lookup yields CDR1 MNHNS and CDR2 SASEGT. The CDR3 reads CASRTNVRGRYEQYF. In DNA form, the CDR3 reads TGTGCCAGCAGAACCAACGTGCGGGGCCGGTACGAGCAGTACTTC.

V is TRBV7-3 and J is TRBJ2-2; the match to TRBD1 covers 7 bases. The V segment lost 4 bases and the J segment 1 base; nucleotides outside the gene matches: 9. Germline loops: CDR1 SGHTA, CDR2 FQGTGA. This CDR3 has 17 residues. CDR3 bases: TGTGCCAGCAGCTCAGCCCCCGGGACAGTGAACACCGGGGAGCTGTTTTTT. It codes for CASSSAPGTVNTGELFF.

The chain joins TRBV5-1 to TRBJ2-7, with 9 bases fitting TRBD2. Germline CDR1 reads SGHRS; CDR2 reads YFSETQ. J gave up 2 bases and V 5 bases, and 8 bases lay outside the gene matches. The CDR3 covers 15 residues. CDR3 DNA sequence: TGCGCCAGCAGTTATTCTAGCGGGATACCCTACGAGCAGTACTTC. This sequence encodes CASSYSSGIPYEQYF.

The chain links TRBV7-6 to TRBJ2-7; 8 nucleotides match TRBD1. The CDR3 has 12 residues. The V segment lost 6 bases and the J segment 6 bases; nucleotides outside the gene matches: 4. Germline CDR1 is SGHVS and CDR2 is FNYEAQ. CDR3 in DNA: TGTGCCAGCAGAGGACAGGGCGTCGAGCAGTACTTC. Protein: CASRGQGVEQYF.